This is a list of T cell receptor beta chains from one sample in a study of blood T cell repertoires in COVID-19. Libraries were prepared by immunoSEQ multiplex PCR; TCRdb keeps only in-frame clonotypes and omits some of them. The sample has hundreds of thousands of clones; about nine tenths are singletons. Material: peripheral blood. The receptors were sampled from a woman in her 30s with active or convalescent COVID-19. Each CDR3 is given with its conserved first and last residue. A D gene is named only where the DNA matches it firmly. Clone size is stated in some rows and not others, as once, few, many or a class when expanded.

d_call clone_size j_call v_call cdr3_nt cdr3_aa
- - TRBJ1-1 TRBV2 TGTGCCAGCAGTGCAGGGGCCACTGAAGCTTTCTTT CASSAGATEAFF
- - TRBJ2-7 TRBV6-6 TGTGCCAGCACCGGGGAAGCCTACGAGCAGTACTTC CASTGEAYEQYF
TRBD2 - TRBJ2-1 TRBV11-2 TGTGCCAGCAGCTCCGGACTAGCGGGAGCTGGTTACAATGAGCAGTTCTTC CASSSGLAGAGYNEQFF
TRBD2 once TRBJ2-7 TRBV3-1/TRBV3-2 TGTGCCAGCAGCCGCCGACTAGCGGGACCCTCCTACGAGCAGTACTTC CASSRRLAGPSYEQYF
TRBD1 - TRBJ1-2 TRBV7-9 TGTGCCAGCAGCTCCGGGACAGGGACATATGGCTACACCTTC CASSSGTGTYGYTF
TRBD1 - TRBJ1-6 TRBV30 TGTGCCTCGTCCCGGAGACAGGGGCCTGACTTCCCGAATTCACCCCTCCACTTT CASSRRQGPDFPNSPLHF
TRBD1 once TRBJ1-4 TRBV18 TGTGCCAGCTCACCGACCGACAGGGTAAAACTGTTTTTT CASSPTDRVKLFF
TRBD1 - TRBJ2-7 TRBV5-1 TGCGCCAGCAGCACCCAACAGGGGACCTACGAGCAGTACTTC CASSTQQGTYEQYF
- - TRBJ1-2 TRBV19 TGTGCCAGTAGTCGGCATTTACGTGGTCAGGCCTATGGCTACACCTTC CASSRHLRGQAYGYTF
TRBD1 - TRBJ1-1 TRBV10-3 TGTGCCATCAGGACCCAGGGGACAGTCGAAAAAGCTTTCTTT CAIRTQGTVEKAFF
- - TRBJ1-1 TRBV6-6 TGTGCCAGCACCGGACACAGCGTGATGAACACTGAAGCTTTCTTT CASTGHSVMNTEAFF
TRBD2 - TRBJ2-3 TRBV14 TGTGCCAGCAGCCAAGGTCGGAGCGGGGCTACTAGCACAGATACGCAGTATTTT CASSQGRSGATSTDTQYF
TRBD1 - TRBJ1-3 TRBV6-6 TGTGCCAGCAGTCCACCGGGACAGGGTCTCTCTGGAAACACCATATATTTT CASSPPGQGLSGNTIYF
- - TRBJ2-1 TRBV19 TGTGCCAGTAGTCTAAATCTAGCTGCTTACAATGAGCAGTTCTTC CASSLNLAAYNEQFF
TRBD1 - TRBJ1-2 TRBV15 TGTGCCACCAGCAGAGGGAAGGACAGGGAGGACTATGGCTACACCTTC CATSRGKDREDYGYTF
TRBD1 - TRBJ2-5 TRBV5-1 TGCGCCAGCAGCTTGTACAGGGGTCAAGAGACCCAGTACTTC CASSLYRGQETQYF
TRBD2 - TRBJ2-7 TRBV11-2 TGTGCCAGCAGCTTAGGGACTAGCGGGTCCTACGAGCAGTACTTC CASSLGTSGSYEQYF
- - TRBJ2-3 TRBV29-1 TGCAGCGTTGAAGATCAGGGGACGGTGTCCACAGATACGCAGTATTTT CSVEDQGTVSTDTQYF
- once TRBJ1-1 TRBV7-9 TGTGCCAGCAGCTCCCCCCGGGCGGGGGTAAACACTGAAGCTTTCTTT CASSSPRAGVNTEAFF
TRBD2 few TRBJ2-5 TRBV5-6 TGTGCCAGCTCCCCTAGCGGGAGGGCCGGGGAGACCCAGTACTTC CASSPSGRAGETQYF
TRBD2 - TRBJ2-2 TRBV15 TGTGCCCCCCCAGGGACTAGCGGGAGCCCCCCCGCCGGGGAGCTGTTTTTT CAPPGTSGSPPAGELFF
TRBD2 once TRBJ2-1 TRBV2 TGTGCCAGCACTGAATTAGCGGGAGCTTACAATGAGCAGTTCTTC CASTELAGAYNEQFF